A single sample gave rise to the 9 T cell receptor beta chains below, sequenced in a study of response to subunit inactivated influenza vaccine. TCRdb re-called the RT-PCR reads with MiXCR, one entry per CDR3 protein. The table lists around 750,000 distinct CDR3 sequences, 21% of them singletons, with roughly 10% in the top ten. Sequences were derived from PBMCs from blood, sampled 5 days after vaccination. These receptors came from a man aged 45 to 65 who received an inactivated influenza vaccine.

In DNA form, the CDR3 reads TGTGCCAGCAGCCCCTCGGGGGGCTTTATTGAGACCCAGTACTTC. Translation gives CASSPSGGFIETQYF. The chain recombines TRBV5-4 with TRBJ2-5; the D gene is possibly TRBD2 (7 bases). Trimming shortened V by 4 bases and J by 5 bases, and 18 bases separated the two germline ends. CDR3 size: 15 residues. Germline V gene lookup returns CDR1 SGHNT and CDR2 YYREEE (reference sequence).

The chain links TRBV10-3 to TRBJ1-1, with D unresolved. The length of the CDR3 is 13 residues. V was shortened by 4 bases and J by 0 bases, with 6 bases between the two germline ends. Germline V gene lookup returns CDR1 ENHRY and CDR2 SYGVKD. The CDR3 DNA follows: TGTGCCATCAGTGTGGGAGTGAACACTGAAGCTTTCTTT. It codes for CAISVGVNTEAFF.

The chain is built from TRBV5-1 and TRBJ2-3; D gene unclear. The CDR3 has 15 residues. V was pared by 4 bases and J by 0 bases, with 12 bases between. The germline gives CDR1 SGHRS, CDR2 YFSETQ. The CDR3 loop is CASSPPGSSTDTQYF. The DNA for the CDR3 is TGCGCCAGCAGCCCGCCTGGATCTAGCACAGATACGCAGTATTTT. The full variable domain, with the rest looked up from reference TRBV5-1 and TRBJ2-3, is KAGVTQTPRYLIKTRGQQVTLSCSPISGHRSVSWYQQTPGQGLQFLFEYFSETQRNKGNFPGRFSGRQFSNSRSEMNVSTLELGDSALYLCASSPPGSSTDTQYFGPGTRLTVL.

The CDR3 loop reads CASSLVLLAGEIDNEQFF. In nucleotides, the CDR3 is TGTGCCAGCAGCTTAGTGCTATTAGCGGGAGAAATCGACAATGAGCAGTTCTTC. The rearrangement uses TRBV11-1 and TRBJ2-1; the match to TRBD2 covers 9 bases. This CDR3 has 18 residues. Per the germline V gene, CDR1 is SGHAT and CDR2 is FQDESV (reference sequence). Trimming cost V 1 base and J 5 bases; bases outside gene matches: 12.

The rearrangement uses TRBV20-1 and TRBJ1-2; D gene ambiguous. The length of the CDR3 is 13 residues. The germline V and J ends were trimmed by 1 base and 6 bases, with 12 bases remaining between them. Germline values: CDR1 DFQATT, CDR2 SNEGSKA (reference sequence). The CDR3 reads CSARVGGNNGYTF. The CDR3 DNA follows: TGCAGTGCTAGAGTGGGAGGGAACAATGGCTACACCTTC.

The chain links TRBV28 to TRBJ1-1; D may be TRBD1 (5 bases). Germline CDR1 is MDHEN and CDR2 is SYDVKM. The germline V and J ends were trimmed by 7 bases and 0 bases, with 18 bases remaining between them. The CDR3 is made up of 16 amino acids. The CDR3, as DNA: TGTGCCAGCAATCCCGGGACGCTCAACATGAACACTGAAGCTTTCTTT. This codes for CASNPGTLNMNTEAFF.

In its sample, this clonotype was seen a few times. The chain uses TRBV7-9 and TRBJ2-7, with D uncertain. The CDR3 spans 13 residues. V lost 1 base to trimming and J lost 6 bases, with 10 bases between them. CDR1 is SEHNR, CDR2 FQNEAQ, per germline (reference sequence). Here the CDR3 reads CASSLEGPIEQYF. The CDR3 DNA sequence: TGTGCCAGCAGCTTAGAGGGTCCAATCGAGCAGTACTTC.

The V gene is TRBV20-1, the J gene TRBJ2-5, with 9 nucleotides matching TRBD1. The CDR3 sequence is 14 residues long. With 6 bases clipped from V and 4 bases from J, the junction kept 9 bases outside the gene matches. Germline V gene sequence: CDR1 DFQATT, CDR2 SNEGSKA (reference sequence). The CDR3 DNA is TGCAGTGCAAGCAATCCGGGACAGGGAGAGACCCAGTACTTC. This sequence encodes CSASNPGQGETQYF.

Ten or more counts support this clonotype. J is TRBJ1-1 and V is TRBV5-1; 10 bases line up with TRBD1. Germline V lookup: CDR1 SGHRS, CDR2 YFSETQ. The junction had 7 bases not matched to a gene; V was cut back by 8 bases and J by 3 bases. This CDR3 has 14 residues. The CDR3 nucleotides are TGCGCCAGTAACCTGGGACAGGGGTACACTGAAGCTTTCTTT. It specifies CASNLGQGYTEAFF.